The clone carrying this T cell receptor beta chain occurred many times. The data derive from a study of T cells in Graves' hyperthyroidism and ophthalmopathy. Turning to the study itself: The initial diagnosis was the point when peripheral blood was collected, ahead of any treatment.

Germline loops: CDR1 LGHDT, CDR2 YNNKEL (reference sequence). This CDR3 has 14 residues. The germline V and J ends were trimmed by 0 bases and 8 bases, with 11 bases remaining between them. RNA transcripts yielded amplified TCR beta CDR3 regions. The HTBI set primed first-round TCR CDR3 RT-PCR. Using its own MiXCR run on the multiplex PCR reads, TCRdb lists one record per CDR3 protein. The sample records around 600,000 distinct CDR3 sequences, 14% being singletons. Uncontrolled infection, other autoimmune disease, pregnancy or lactation excluded patients. Sample: blood. This sequence was found in a woman aged 50 to 60 with Graves' ophthalmopathy. The chain joins TRBV3-1 to TRBJ2-1; D perhaps matches TRBD1 (5 bases). CDR3 DNA sequence: TGTGCCAGCAGCCAAGATCAGGGCACATATGAGCAGTTCTTC. As protein: CASSQDQGTYEQFF.